These 6 T cell receptor beta chains originate from one sample sequenced in a study of cytomegalovirus exposure and HLA in healthy donors. PCR used 60 Vbeta primers and 13 Jbeta primers. Libraries were prepared by immunoSEQ multiplex PCR; TCRdb keeps only in-frame clonotypes and omits some of them. The sample includes 150,000 to 200,000 clones, about three quarters of them seen just once. Sample: PBMCs. The receptors shown here come from a man aged 50 to 60 in good health and CMV-seropositive.

This clone is a singleton in its sample. The CDR3 spells CASSVDRTPYEQYF. The DNA of the CDR3 is TGTGCCAGCAGCGTGGACAGGACACCCTACGAGCAGTACTTC. This sequence joins TRBV9 and TRBJ2-7, with 7 positions matching TRBD1. The germline gives CDR1 SGDLS, CDR2 YYNGEE. The trim removed 2 bases at V and 2 bases at J, leaving 4 bases unmatched. The CDR3 length is 14 residues.

This clone was counted once. V and J are TRBV6-5 and TRBJ2-5, with D perhaps matching TRBD2 (6 bases). The assigned J gene may be wrong: the sequence end matches TRBJ2-7 better. The V gene's germline CDR1 is MNHEY and CDR2 SVGAGI. The CDR3 covers 14 residues. CDR3 DNA sequence: TGTGCCAGCAGAGACGGGGCAGGAGGGAACGAGCAGTACTTC. Translated, it gives CASRDGAGGNEQYF.

CDR3: CASSLQGAMNTEAFF. The CDR3 region has the DNA TGTGCCAGCAGCTTGCAGGGGGCGATGAACACTGAAGCTTTCTTT. The chain combines TRBV11-2 with TRBJ1-1; the match to TRBD1 covers 8 bases. With 3 bases clipped from V and 0 bases from J, the junction kept 3 bases outside the gene matches. This CDR3 has 15 amino acids. The germline V gene encodes CDR1 SGHAT and CDR2 FQNNGV.

This clone occurred once. The chain employs TRBV15 and TRBJ1-6; weak D call: TRBD1 (5 bases). Germline CDR1 and CDR2: LNHNV and YYDKDF (reference sequence). The CDR3 totals 16 residues. Trimming stripped 3 bases from V and 7 bases from J, with 16 bases between. The CDR3 DNA reads TGTGCCACCAGCAGTGAAGGGAGGGGTAAAAATTCACCCCTCCACTTT. Residues: CATSSEGRGKNSPLHF.

J is TRBJ2-7 and V is TRBV15; 12 bases are a match to TRBD2. This CDR3 region has 17 residues. The trim removed 1 base at V and 5 bases at J, leaving 9 bases unmatched. The germline V gene has CDR1 LNHNV and CDR2 YYDKDF (reference sequence). This CDR3 reads CATSRGASGGVGHEQYF. CDR3 DNA: TGTGCCACCAGCAGAGGGGCTAGCGGGGGGGTTGGGCACGAGCAGTACTTC. Using reference TRBV15 and TRBJ2-7 for the parts outside the CDR3, the full variable domain is DAMVIQNPRYQVTQFGKPVTLSCSQTLNHNVMYWYQQKSSQAPKLLFHYYDKDFNNEADTPDNFQSRRPNTSFCFLDIRSPGLGDTAMYLCATSRGASGGVGHEQYFGPGTRLTVT.

This clone was found a few times. The CDR3: CASRARGNTEAFF. CDR3 nucleotide sequence: TGTGCCAGCAGGGCGCGAGGGAACACTGAAGCTTTCTTT. The chain employs TRBV2 and TRBJ1-1; no clear D gene. V lost 6 bases, J lost 1 base, and 9 bases lay in between. The CDR3 sequence is 13 residues long. From germline, CDR1 is SNHLY and CDR2 FYNNEI.